Below, 5 T cell receptor beta chains from the same sample are listed, as sequenced in a study of regulatory T cells in long-lasting Graves disease. Indicated time point: persistent/refractory GD, antithyroid drugs over 5 years with positive TRAb. PBMC-extracted RNA yielded the TCR library. iRepertoire HTBI primers and Arm-PCR of CDR3 regions built TCR beta libraries. TCRdb reanalysed the multiplex PCR reads using MiXCR and keeps one entry per CDR3 protein. The sample holds about 300,000 distinct CDR3 sequences; around 23% are singletons and the top ten take more than 55%. The sequencing used peripheral blood mononuclear cells (PBMCs), collected when the disease was refractory, from a patient treated with antithyroid drugs. The receptors stem from a female donor with Graves disease.

This clonotype was seen at least ten times. This chain connects TRBV12-3 or TRBV12-4 to TRBJ2-5; 10 bases fit TRBD2. Trimming took 5 bases from V and 5 from J; bases not matched to a gene: 8. CDR3 length: 15 amino acids. The DNA of the CDR3 is TGTGCCAGCAGTGACAACGTAGCGGGAGGTGAGACCCAGTACTTC. Its translation: CASSDNVAGGETQYF.

This clonotype has ten or more counts. In DNA form, the CDR3 reads TGCAGTGCTTCAGGGGTGATGGGCGAGCAGTACTTC. It translates to CSASGVMGEQYF. The chain employs TRBV20-1 and TRBJ2-7; the D gene is possibly TRBD1 (6 bases). The CDR3 is made up of 12 amino acids. V gave up 5 bases and J gave up 6 bases, with 14 bases separating them. In germline, CDR1 is DFQATT, CDR2 SNEGSKA (reference sequence).

The V call is TRBV5-4, the J call TRBJ2-1, with TRBD2 matching 12 bases. The CDR3 extends over 16 amino acids. The germline V gene has CDR1 SGHNT and CDR2 YYREEE (reference sequence). The V segment lost 0 bases and the J segment 7 bases; nucleotides outside the gene matches: 5. CDR3 nucleotide sequence: TGTGCCAGCAGCTTGGAACTAGCGGGAGGAAGAAATGAGCAGTTCTTC. Its protein is CASSLELAGGRNEQFF.

This clonotype was seen repeatedly, ten times or more. This chain links TRBV2 with TRBJ2-7, with a possible D match to TRBD1 (6 bases). CDR3 size: 16 residues. Germline V gene lookup returns CDR1 SNHLY and CDR2 FYNNEI. Trimming shortened V by 1 base and J by 5 bases, and 18 bases separated the two germline ends. The CDR3 coding sequence is TGTGCCAGCAGTGAAGGGGTAGGGGGATCTCTCAACGAGCAGTACTTC. This encodes CASSEGVGGSLNEQYF. Full variable domain (missing parts from reference TRBV2 and TRBJ2-7): EPEVTQTPSHQVTQMGQEVILRCVPISNHLYFYWYRQILGQKVEFLVSFYNNEISEKSEIFDDQFSVERPDGSNFTLKIRSTKLEDSAMYFCASSEGVGGSLNEQYFGPGTRLTVT.

The sample holds a few counts of this clonotype. The chain couples TRBV6-2 or TRBV6-3 to TRBJ2-5; 8 bases are shared with TRBD2. CDR3 length: 16 amino acids. J was trimmed by 5 bases and V by 3 bases; bases with no gene match: 11. Germline CDR1 is MNHEY and CDR2 is SVGEGT. This CDR3 reads CASSYKGLDLPETQYF. CDR3 in DNA: TGTGCCAGCAGTTATAAGGGACTAGATCTCCCGGAGACCCAGTACTTC.